These T cell receptor beta chains were read from a single sample in a study of identical twins. TCRdb called the 5' RACE reads again in MiXCR, with one record for every CDR3 protein. The sample records hundreds of thousands of distinct CDR3 sequences, more than 9% being singletons. The sample was also linked to a second study, of yellow fever vaccine responses in identical twins.

The sample comprised PBMCs. All receptors derive from a young woman in good health. Each CDR3 is given with its conserved first and last residue. Fields, in order: D gene, V gene, J gene, clone size, CDR3 DNA, CDR3 protein. D genes are given only for firm matches. Size values are once, few and many counts, or a class for expanded clones, and some rows have none.

>.|TRBV20-1|TRBJ2-2|few
TGCAGTGCTAGAGGGACTCTAACCGGGGAGCTGTTTTTT
CSARGTLTGELFF
>TRBD1|TRBV3-1|TRBJ2-2|.
TGTGCCAGCAGCCAAGCCCAAGGGGGCTTTTTGATGACCGGGGAGCTGTTTTTT
CASSQAQGGFLMTGELFF
>.|TRBV3-1|TRBJ2-6|.
TGTGCCAGTGGGGGTTACTCTGGGGCCAACGTCCTGACTTTC
CASGGYSGANVLTF
>.|TRBV20-1|TRBJ1-6|.
TGCAGTGCTAGAGATCCCCCTCAGGGGATCGGTTCACCCCTCCACTTT
CSARDPPQGIGSPLHF
>.|TRBV10-1|TRBJ2-5|.
TGCGCCAGCAGTGACAAAACGGGGGGCAAGACCCAGTACTTC
CASSDKTGGKTQYF
>.|TRBV7-3|TRBJ2-2|few
TGTGCCAGCAGCCAACCCCCATCGGGGGTTCCCGGGGAGCTGTTTTTT
CASSQPPSGVPGELFF
>.|TRBV28|TRBJ2-7|few
TGTGCCAGCAGTTTAGATTGGACGGATGAGCAGTACTTC
CASSLDWTDEQYF
>TRBD2|TRBV29-1|TRBJ2-1|few
TGCAGCGTAAGAGCGGGAGGGAACAGGGATGAGCAGTTCTTC
CSVRAGGNRDEQFF
>.|TRBV2|TRBJ2-7|.
TGTGCCAGCGCTCCCTCACAGCACTACGAGCAGTACTTC
CASAPSQHYEQYF
>.|TRBV5-6|TRBJ2-3|few
TGTGCCAGCAGAAGGACAGTCTCAAAGGTTACAGATACGCAGTATTTT
CASRRTVSKVTDTQYF
>TRBD1|TRBV20-1|TRBJ1-1|.
TGCAGTGGCGGGGGTAAGACAGGGGCTAACACTGAAGCTTTCTTT
CSGGGKTGANTEAFF
>.|TRBV4-1|TRBJ2-6|many
TGCGCCAGCAGCCAAGCTCTCAGGGGCTCTGGGGCCAACGTCCTGACTTTC
CASSQALRGSGANVLTF
>TRBD1|TRBV15|TRBJ1-6|few
TGTGCCACCAGCTTACGGACAGGGTATAATTCACCCCTCCACTTT
CATSLRTGYNSPLHF
>.|TRBV11-2|TRBJ2-7|.
TGTGCCAGCAGCTTAGATGAAGAGCAGTACTTC
CASSLDEEQYF
>TRBD2|TRBV10-1|TRBJ2-2|.
TGCGCCATCTCTAGCGGGGGGCAGAACACCGGGGAGCTGTTTTTT
CAISSGGQNTGELFF
>.|TRBV15|TRBJ2-2|.
TGTGCCACCAGCAAAGGACGGGTCAACACCGGGGAGCTGTTTTTT
CATSKGRVNTGELFF
>TRBD2|TRBV19|TRBJ2-1|few
TGTGCCAGTAGTGGAGGGACTAGCATCTACAATGAGCAGTTCTTC
CASSGGTSIYNEQFF
>.|TRBV2|TRBJ2-1|many
TGTGCCAGCAGTGAAAAATTTACACAGGGCAATGAGCAGTTCTTC
CASSEKFTQGNEQFF
>TRBD1|TRBV14|TRBJ2-1|.
TGTGCCAGCAGCCAAGGGGACAGGGATAAGTTCTTC
CASSQGDRDKFF
>.|TRBV10-3|TRBJ2-7|.
TGTGCCATCAGTGAGTCGACCTTAGACGAGCAGTACTTC
CAISESTLDEQYF
>.|TRBV3-1|TRBJ2-4|.
TGTGCCAGCAGCCAAGAGGCGGGACGACTAGAGAAAAACATTCAGTACTTC
CASSQEAGRLEKNIQYF
>.|TRBV5-1|TRBJ2-3|many
TGTGCCAGCAGCTTAGGAGGGTTAACAGATACGCAGTATTTT
CASSLGGLTDTQYF
>.|TRBV5-1|TRBJ2-3|.
TGCGCCAGCAGCGGGCCCAGCCACACAGATACGCAGTATTTT
CASSGPSHTDTQYF
>TRBD2|TRBV29-1|TRBJ2-2|.
TGCAGCGTGACCCCGGGACTAGCGAGGACCGGGGAGCTGTTTTTT
CSVTPGLARTGELFF
>.|TRBV6-4|TRBJ2-3|.
TGTGCCAGCAGTGAGGACCTCCGATACCCCAACACAGATACGCAGTATTTT
CASSEDLRYPNTDTQYF
>TRBD2|TRBV28|TRBJ2-7|.
TGTGCCAGCAGTTTCCAAACGGGGGGGACTAGCGGGAGGGCGTCTTTC
CASSFQTGGTSGRASF
>.|TRBV11-2|TRBJ1-5|.
TGTGCCAGCAGCCCCGGGCCAAATAGCAATCAGCCCCAGCATTTT
CASSPGPNSNQPQHF
>TRBD2|TRBV7-9|TRBJ2-1|few
TGTGCCAGCAGCTTAGCGGGAGGGGTTGTCGATGAGCAGTTCTTC
CASSLAGGVVDEQFF
>.|TRBV19|TRBJ2-1|few
TGTGCCAGTAGTAGGACTAATACCCATGAGCAGTTCTTC
CASSRTNTHEQFF
>TRBD2|TRBV9|TRBJ2-2|many
TGTGCCAGCAGCGTAGGCGGGAGGGGCACCGGGGAGCTGTTTTTT
CASSVGGRGTGELFF
>.|TRBV3-1|TRBJ2-3|.
TGTGCCAGCAGCCAAGGACACGCTAATGGCACAGATACGCAGTATTTT
CASSQGHANGTDTQYF
>.|TRBV12-3/TRBV12-4|TRBJ1-1|.
TGTGCCAGCAGTTTAAATCTGGGCACTGAAGCTTTCTTT
CASSLNLGTEAFF
>TRBD1|TRBV7-9|TRBJ1-1|.
TGTGCCAGCAGCTACCGGGGACAGGCGAACACTGAAGCTTTCTTT
CASSYRGQANTEAFF
>.|TRBV7-9|TRBJ2-7|few
TGTGCCAGCAGCTCCGTTGGAGGCCCAAGCTCCTACGAGCAGTACTTC
CASSSVGGPSSYEQYF
>TRBD2|TRBV28|TRBJ2-1|few
TGTGCCAGCAGATCTAGCGGGACCGCCAGAAATGAGCAGTTCTTC
CASRSSGTARNEQFF